This T cell receptor beta chain was observed in a study of T cell responses to AZD1222 COVID-19 vaccine. CDR1 and CDR2 from the germline V gene are ENHRY and SYGVKD. The length of the CDR3 is 15 residues. The ends were cut back, 0 bases at V and 3 bases at J, with 8 bases in the middle. The data were produced by immunoSEQ multiplex PCR, yet TCRdb's version contains in-frame clones alone and is incomplete. There are 150,000 or so clones in the sample; approximately 90% occur only once, and 2.5% to 4% lies in the top ten. The rearrangement joins TRBV10-3 to TRBJ1-4; tentatively, D is TRBD1 (5 bases). The TCR was taken from an adult in good health. The specimen comprised peripheral blood, sampled on day 0 of AZD1222 vaccination. The CDR3 region is CAISESGGANEKLFF. DNA for the CDR3: TGTGCCATCAGTGAGTCCGGGGGTGCTAATGAAAAACTGTTTTTT.